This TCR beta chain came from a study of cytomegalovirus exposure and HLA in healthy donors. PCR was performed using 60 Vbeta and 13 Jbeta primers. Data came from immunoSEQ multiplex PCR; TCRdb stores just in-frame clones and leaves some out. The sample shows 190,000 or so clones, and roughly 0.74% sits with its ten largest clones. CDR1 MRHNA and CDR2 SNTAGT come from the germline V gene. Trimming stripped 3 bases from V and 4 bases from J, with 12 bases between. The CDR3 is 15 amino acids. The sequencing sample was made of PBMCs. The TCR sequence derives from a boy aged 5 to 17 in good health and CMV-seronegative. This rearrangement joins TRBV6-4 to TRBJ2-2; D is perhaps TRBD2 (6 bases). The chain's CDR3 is CASSESGGGTGELFF. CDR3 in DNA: TGTGCCAGCAGTGAGTCCGGGGGAGGCACCGGGGAGCTGTTTTTT.